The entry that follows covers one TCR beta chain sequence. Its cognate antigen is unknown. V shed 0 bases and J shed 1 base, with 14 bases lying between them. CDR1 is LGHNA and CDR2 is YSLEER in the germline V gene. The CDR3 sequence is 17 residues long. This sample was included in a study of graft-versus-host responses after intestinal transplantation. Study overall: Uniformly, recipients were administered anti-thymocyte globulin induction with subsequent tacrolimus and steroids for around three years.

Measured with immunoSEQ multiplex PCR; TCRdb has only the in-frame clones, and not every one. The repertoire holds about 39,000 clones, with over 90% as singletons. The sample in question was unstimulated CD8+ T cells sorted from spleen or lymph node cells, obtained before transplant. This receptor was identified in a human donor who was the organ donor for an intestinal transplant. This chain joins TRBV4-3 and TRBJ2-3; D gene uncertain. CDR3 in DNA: TGCGCCAGCAGCCAAGATGGAAGTAGTTGGGGCACAGATACGCAGTATTTT. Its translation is CASSQDGSSWGTDTQYF.